The source of this T cell receptor beta chain is a study of cytomegalovirus exposure and HLA in healthy donors. Study findings and constraints: Some segments of the V type, notably TRBV6-2 and TRBV6-3, were excluded as indistinguishable. Across donors, sequencing depth was assumed by presence/absence analyses to be roughly uniform. In a later analysis, CMV-associated beta chains were mostly HLA-associated, it appeared.

The CDR3 covers 15 residues. V lost 5 bases to trimming and J lost 6 bases; unmatched junction nucleotides: 12. The V gene's germline CDR1 is MDHEN and CDR2 SYDVKM. A note on this clone: Its target is unknown.

With 60 Vbeta and 13 Jbeta primers, the PCR was carried out. Repertoires were generated with immunoSEQ multiplex PCR, while TCRdb's copy carries only in-frame clones and drops some. The repertoire holds around 92,000 clones, with roughly 80% as singletons. The rearrangement links TRBV28 to TRBJ2-7; TRBD1 agrees at 8 bases. Sequenced material: PBMCs. The clonotype originates from a man in his 60s in good health and CMV-seropositive. The CDR3 loop reads CASSLRRTGYGEQYF. The CDR3 bases are TGTGCCAGCAGTCTCCGGAGGACAGGGTACGGCGAGCAGTACTTC.